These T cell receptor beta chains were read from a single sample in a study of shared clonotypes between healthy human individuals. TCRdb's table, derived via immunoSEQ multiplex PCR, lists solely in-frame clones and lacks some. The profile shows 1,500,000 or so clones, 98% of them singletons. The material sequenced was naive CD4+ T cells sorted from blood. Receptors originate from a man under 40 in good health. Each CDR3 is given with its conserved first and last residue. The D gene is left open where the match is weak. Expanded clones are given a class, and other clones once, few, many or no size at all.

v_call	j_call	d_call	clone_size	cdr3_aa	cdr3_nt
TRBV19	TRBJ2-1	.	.	CASSIRTGRNEQFF	TGTGCCAGTAGTATCAGAACAGGTAGGAATGAGCAGTTCTTC
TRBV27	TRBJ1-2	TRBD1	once	CASSFGRGLGYTF	TGTGCCAGCAGTTTTGGCAGGGGGCTTGGCTACACCTTC
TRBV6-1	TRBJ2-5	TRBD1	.	CASRTGGEETQYF	TGTGCCAGTAGGACAGGGGGAGAGGAGACCCAGTACTTC
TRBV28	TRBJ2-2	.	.	CASSFEDGSGGGELFF	TGTGCCAGCAGTTTCGAGGACGGGAGTGGTGGCGGGGAGCTGTTTTTT
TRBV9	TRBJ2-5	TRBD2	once	CASSYGTSGSGETQYF	TGTGCCAGCAGCTACGGGACTAGCGGGAGTGGAGAGACCCAGTACTTC
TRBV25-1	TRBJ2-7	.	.	CASSEYWGNYEQYF	TGTGCCAGCAGTGAATATTGGGGCAACTACGAGCAGTACTTC
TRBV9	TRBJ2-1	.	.	CASSAGSAAYNEQFF	TGTGCCAGCAGCGCTGGGAGCGCGGCATACAATGAGCAGTTCTTC
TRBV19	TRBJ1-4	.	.	CASSDRNRDNEKLFF	TGTGCCAGTAGTGACCGGAACAGAGATAATGAAAAACTGTTTTTT
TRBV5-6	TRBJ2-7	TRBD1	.	CASSISGTGTHEQYF	TGTGCCAGCAGCATATCCGGGACAGGGACCCACGAGCAGTACTTC
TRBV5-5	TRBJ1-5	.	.	CASSLVVGAGQPQHF	TGTGCCAGCAGCTTGGTCGTGGGGGCGGGTCAGCCCCAGCATTTT
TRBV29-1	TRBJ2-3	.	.	CSVEGTSADTQYF	TGCAGCGTTGAGGGGACGTCGGCAGATACGCAGTATTTT
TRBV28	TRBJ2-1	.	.	CASSSVLVIPFVSYNEQFF	TGTGCCAGCAGTTCGGTACTAGTCATTCCCTTCGTATCGTACAATGAGCAGTTCTTC
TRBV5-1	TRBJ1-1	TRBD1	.	CASSGDSNTEAFF	TGCGCCAGCAGCGGGGACAGCAACACTGAAGCTTTCTTT
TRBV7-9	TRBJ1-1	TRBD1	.	CASSTRTGGRFKNTEAFF	TGTGCCAGCAGCACCAGGACAGGGGGCAGGTTCAAGAACACTGAAGCTTTCTTT
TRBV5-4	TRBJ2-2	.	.	CASSSTISSENTGELFF	TGTGCCAGCAGCTCTACAATTTCTAGCGAGAACACCGGGGAGCTGTTTTTT
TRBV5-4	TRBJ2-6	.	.	CASSLGGSSGANVLTF	TGTGCCAGCAGCTTGGGGGGTAGCTCTGGGGCCAACGTCCTGACTTTC
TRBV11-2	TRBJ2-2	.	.	CASSLGGAIGELFF	TGTGCCAGCAGCTTAGGAGGGGCGATCGGGGAGCTGTTTTTT
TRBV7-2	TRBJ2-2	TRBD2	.	CASSLLAGINTGELFF	TGTGCCAGCAGCTTACTAGCGGGAATTAACACCGGGGAGCTGTTTTTT
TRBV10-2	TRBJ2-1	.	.	CASIPTEKISSYNEQFF	TGCGCCAGCATACCGACAGAAAAAATAAGCTCCTACAATGAGCAGTTCTTC
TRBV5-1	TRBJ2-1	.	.	CASSFRVDNEQFF	TGCGCCAGCAGCTTCAGAGTCGACAATGAGCAGTTCTTC
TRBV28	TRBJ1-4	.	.	CASSSSRGTNEKLFF	TGTGCCAGCAGTTCTTCCAGGGGAACTAATGAAAAACTGTTTTTT
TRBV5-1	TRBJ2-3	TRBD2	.	CASSSELTSPFDTQYF	TGCGCCAGCAGCTCAGAATTGACTAGCCCTTTCGATACGCAGTATTTT
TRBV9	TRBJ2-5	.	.	CASSAQVGGTQYF	TGTGCCAGCAGCGCACAGGTGGGGGGGACCCAGTACTTC
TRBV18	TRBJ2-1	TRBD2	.	CASSPLSGYNEQFF	TGTGCCAGCTCACCACTTAGCGGGTACAATGAGCAGTTCTTC
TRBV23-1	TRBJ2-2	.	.	CASSQSPGNTGELFF	TGCGCCAGCAGTCAATCTCCAGGGAACACCGGGGAGCTGTTTTTT
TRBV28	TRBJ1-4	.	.	CASSLVRTNEKLFF	TGTGCCAGCAGTTTGGTACGGACTAATGAAAAACTGTTTTTT
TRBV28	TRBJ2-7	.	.	CASSLLPYLEQYF	TGTGCCAGCAGTTTATTACCCTATCTCGAGCAGTACTTC
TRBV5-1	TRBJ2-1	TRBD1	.	CASSLNRGPNNEQFF	TGCGCCAGCAGCTTAAACAGGGGCCCCAACAATGAGCAGTTCTTC
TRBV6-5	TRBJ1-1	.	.	CASSSPRANTEAFF	TGTGCCAGCAGTTCCCCGAGAGCCAACACTGAAGCTTTCTTT
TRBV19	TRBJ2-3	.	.	CASSNSRADTQYF	TGTGCCAGTAGTAACTCCAGAGCAGATACGCAGTATTTT
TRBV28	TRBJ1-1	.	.	CASSLRGLSTEAFF	TGTGCCAGCAGCCTCCGGGGGCTGAGCACTGAAGCTTTCTTT
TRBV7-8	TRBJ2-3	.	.	CASSLDMADTQYF	TGTGCCAGCAGCTTAGATATGGCAGATACGCAGTATTTT
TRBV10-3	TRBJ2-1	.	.	CAISESFGEQFF	TGTGCCATCAGTGAGTCCTTCGGAGAGCAGTTCTTC
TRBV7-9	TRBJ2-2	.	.	CASSLGGTGELFF	TGTGCCAGCAGCTTAGGGGGAACCGGGGAGCTGTTTTTT
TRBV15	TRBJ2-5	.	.	CATSRGLQETQYF	TGTGCCACCAGCAGGGGACTTCAAGAGACCCAGTACTTC